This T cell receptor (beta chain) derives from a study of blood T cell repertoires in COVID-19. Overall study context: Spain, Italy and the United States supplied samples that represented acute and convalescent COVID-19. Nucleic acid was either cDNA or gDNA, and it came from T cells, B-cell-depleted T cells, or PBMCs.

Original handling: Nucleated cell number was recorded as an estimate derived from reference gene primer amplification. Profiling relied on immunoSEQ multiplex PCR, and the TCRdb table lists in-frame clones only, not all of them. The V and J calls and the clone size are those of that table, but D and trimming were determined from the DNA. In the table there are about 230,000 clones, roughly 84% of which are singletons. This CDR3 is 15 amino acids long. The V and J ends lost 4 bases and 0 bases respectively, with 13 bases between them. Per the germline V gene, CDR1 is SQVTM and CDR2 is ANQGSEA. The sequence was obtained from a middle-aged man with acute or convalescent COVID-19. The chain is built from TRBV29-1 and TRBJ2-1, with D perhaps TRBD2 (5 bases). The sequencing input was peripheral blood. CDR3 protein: CSVVGGRSSYNEQFF. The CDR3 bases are TGCAGCGTTGTAGGAGGTAGAAGCTCCTACAATGAGCAGTTCTTC.